The next 19 T cell receptor beta chains were all read from a single sample in a study of beta chain features in type 1 diabetes. The whole isolated RNA underwent reverse transcription, so sequencing captured expressed TCRB transcripts. Method: immunoSEQ multiplex PCR; TCRdb's copy keeps in-frame clones and lacks some. The sample has some 150,000 clones, about 10% seen once. Material: naive CD4+ T cells from blood. These TCRs come from a man aged 18 to 30 in good health.

This chain joins TRBV30 and TRBJ2-5, with TRBD2 matching 7 bases. CDR1 is GTSNPN, CDR2 SVGIG, per germline (reference sequence). The CDR3 is 15 residues long. The trim removed 0 bases at V and 7 bases at J, leaving 11 bases unmatched. CDR3 sequence (DNA): TGTGCCTGGAGTGTGTTCTCTAGCGGAGCGGGGACCCAGTACTTC. Its translation is CAWSVFSSGAGTQYF.

This clone was recorded many times. The chain couples TRBV7-3 to TRBJ2-3, with 8 bases matching TRBD1. CDR3 size: 14 residues. CDR1 is SGHTA and CDR2 is FQGTGA in the germline V gene. J gave up 4 bases and V 2 bases, and 2 bases lay outside the gene matches. The CDR3 reads CASSLGDRPDTQYF. The CDR3 DNA reads TGTGCCAGCAGCTTAGGGGACAGGCCAGATACGCAGTATTTT.

There are a few counts of this clone. The rearrangement links TRBV7-2 to TRBJ2-1, with TRBD1 matching over 10 bases. The CDR3 runs to 18 residues. Germline CDR1 is SGHTA and CDR2 is FQGNSA. Germline trimming cut 2 bases from V and 2 bases from J; bases unmatched to any gene: 9. The CDR3: CASSLNPATGGTYNEQFF. Here the CDR3 DNA reads TGTGCCAGCAGCTTAAACCCAGCGACAGGGGGCACCTACAATGAGCAGTTCTTC.

The chain recombines TRBV6-5 with TRBJ1-5; the D gene is possibly TRBD1 (6 bases). Trimming stripped 6 bases from V and 3 bases from J, with 15 bases between. The CDR3 is 15 amino acids. Germline V gene sequence: CDR1 MNHEY, CDR2 SVGAGI. CDR3 DNA: TGTGCCAGCAGCAAGACCACAGGGCTCAATCAGCCCCAGCATTTT. This encodes CASSKTTGLNQPQHF.

This clone showed up just a few times. The J gene is TRBJ2-3, the V gene TRBV5-4, with 8 bases matching TRBD1. Trimming took 4 bases from V and 4 from J; bases not matched to a gene: 8. Germline loops: CDR1 SGHNT, CDR2 YYREEE (reference sequence). The CDR3 is 15 amino acids. CDR3 DNA: TGTGCCAGCAGCCCCGGACAGGGTAGGGCAGATACGCAGTATTTT. It specifies CASSPGQGRADTQYF.

This clone has a handful of counts. The J gene is TRBJ2-7, the V gene TRBV7-2, with a possible D match to TRBD1 (6 bases). V was shortened by 6 bases and J by 4 bases, with 16 bases between the two germline ends. CDR3 length: 14 amino acids. Germline V gene sequence: CDR1 SGHTA, CDR2 FQGNSA. This CDR3 reads CASRPPGRGYEQYF. The CDR3, as DNA: TGTGCCAGCAGACCTCCAGGCAGGGGTTACGAGCAGTACTTC.

V is TRBV7-9 and J is TRBJ1-2; D may be TRBD1 (5 bases). Trimming took off 5 bases at V and 0 bases at J, with 19 bases between the two ends. The CDR3 extends over 17 amino acids. Germline assignment: CDR1 SEHNR and CDR2 FQNEAQ (reference sequence). The CDR3 DNA sequence: TGTGCCAGCAGCCCCCGCGGGGCAACAAACCCTAACTATGGCTACACCTTC. Amino acids: CASSPRGATNPNYGYTF.

The sample holds a few counts of this clone. The chain recombines TRBV11-3 with TRBJ2-3; 9 bases are a match to TRBD1. This CDR3 spans 16 amino acids. Trimming took 5 bases from V and 2 from J; bases not matched to a gene: 8. From germline, CDR1 is SGHNT and CDR2 YENEEA. The CDR3 reads CASSPRTGVSTDTQYF. The CDR3 nucleotides are TGTGCCAGCAGCCCCCGGACAGGGGTTTCCACAGATACGCAGTATTTT.

The rearrangement links TRBV30 to TRBJ1-2; 7 bases line up with TRBD1. The CDR3 runs 13 residues. After removal of 0 bases from V and 8 bases from J, the junction contained 6 bases not matched to a gene. Per the germline V gene, CDR1 is GTSNPN and CDR2 is SVGIG (reference sequence). The CDR3: CAWSVREGAGYTF. CDR3 sequence (DNA): TGTGCCTGGAGTGTACGGGAGGGGGCGGGCTACACCTTC.

This clone was observed a few times. The chain couples TRBV5-4 to TRBJ2-6; the D is unclear. Trimming cost V 0 bases and J 0 bases, with 4 bases left between them. The CDR3 is 15 residues long. From germline, CDR1 is SGHNT and CDR2 YYREEE (reference sequence). The CDR3 loop is CASSLAYSGANVLTF. The CDR3 nucleotides are TGTGCCAGCAGCTTGGCCTACTCTGGGGCCAACGTCCTGACTTTC.

A few counts support this clone. The rearrangement links TRBV5-1 to TRBJ1-2; no clear D. Germline V gene sequence: CDR1 SGHRS, CDR2 YFSETQ. The V end lost 1 base, the J end lost 13 bases, and 17 bases lay between the germline ends. This CDR3 region has 13 residues. CDR3 region: CASSLWAASGSTF. In DNA form, the CDR3 reads TGCGCCAGCAGCTTGTGGGCCGCTTCGGGAAGCACCTTC.

This clone showed up just a few times. The CDR3 DNA reads as TGTGCCAGCAGCCAATCTGGGGCCAACGTCCTGACTTTC. Its protein product is CASSQSGANVLTF. V and J are TRBV7-9 and TRBJ2-6, with D unresolved. The CDR3 spans 13 residues. Deletions cut 5 bases from V and 1 base from J, with 3 bases between. CDR1 SEHNR and CDR2 FQNEAQ come from the germline V gene (reference sequence).

The V gene is TRBV29-1, the J gene TRBJ2-3, with 10 bases aligning to TRBD2. Germline values: CDR1 SQVTM, CDR2 ANQGSEA. The CDR3 runs to 14 residues. The V gene end was trimmed by 5 bases and the J gene end by 4 bases; junction bases not matched to a gene: 6. CDR3 bases: TGCAGCGTTATAGCGGGGGGCGCCCCAGATACGCAGTATTTT. Protein sequence: CSVIAGGAPDTQYF.

This clone was detected a few times. The gene calls are TRBV5-6 and TRBJ1-6; D is possibly TRBD1 (5 bases). CDR3 length equals 14 residues. Per the germline V gene, CDR1 is SGHDT and CDR2 is YYEEEE. V lost 0 bases, J lost 7 bases, and 8 bases lay in between. The DNA for the CDR3 is TGTGCCAGCAGCTTGGCGGACATAAATTCACCCCTCCACTTT. Protein: CASSLADINSPLHF.

This clone has more than one count but fewer than ten. V gene TRBV5-1 combines with J gene TRBJ2-2, with D tentatively TRBD2 (6 bases). V dropped 1 base and J dropped 5 bases, with 9 bases sitting between them. This CDR3 is built from 14 residues. Germline CDR1 SGHRS, CDR2 YFSETQ. The CDR3 coding sequence is TGCGCCAGCAGCTTGATCGGAGGGACCGGGGAGCTGTTTTTT. Translation gives CASSLIGGTGELFF.

The chain carries TRBV15 and TRBJ2-3; 8 bases are shared with TRBD1. The trim removed 1 base at V and 3 bases at J, leaving 6 bases unmatched. The CDR3 has 16 residues. Germline V gene sequence: CDR1 LNHNV, CDR2 YYDKDF (reference sequence). The CDR3 loop is CATSRAPRQGTDTQYF. CDR3 bases: TGTGCCACCAGCAGAGCCCCCCGACAGGGGACAGATACGCAGTATTTT.

The chain carries TRBV13 and TRBJ1-6, with D unresolved. Trimming pared 0 bases from V and 6 bases from J, leaving 6 bases between. Germline V gene lookup returns CDR1 PRHDT and CDR2 FYEKMQ (reference sequence). The CDR3 covers 14 residues. The DNA of the CDR3 is TGTGCCAGCAGCTTAGGACAGACTAATTCACCCCTCCACTTT. It is translated as CASSLGQTNSPLHF. Full variable domain (remainder filled in from reference TRBV13 and TRBJ1-6): AAGVIQSPRHLIKEKRETATLKCYPIPRHDTVYWYQQGPGQDPQFLISFYEKMQSDKGSIPDRFSAQQFSDYHSELNMSSLELGDSALYFCASSLGQTNSPLHFGNGTRLTVT.

This clone was detected a few times. V gene TRBV18 combines with J gene TRBJ2-7, with 8 bases fitting TRBD1. The germline gives CDR1 KGHSH, CDR2 LQKENI. The CDR3 length is 15 residues. Trimming cost V 2 bases and J 0 bases; bases outside gene matches: 3. DNA of the CDR3: TGTGCCAGCTCACCAGCCGGGACAGGCTCCTACGAGCAGTACTTC. Translation gives CASSPAGTGSYEQYF.

This clone was detected a few times. The chain links TRBV4-1 to TRBJ1-4; the D gene is possibly TRBD1 (6 bases). In germline, CDR1 is MGHRA, CDR2 YSYEKL. CDR3 size: 16 residues. V gave up 4 bases and J gave up 4 bases, with 16 bases separating them. The CDR3: CASSLNPGTINEKLFF. In DNA form, the CDR3 reads TGCGCCAGCAGCCTGAATCCCGGGACAATTAATGAAAAACTGTTTTTT.